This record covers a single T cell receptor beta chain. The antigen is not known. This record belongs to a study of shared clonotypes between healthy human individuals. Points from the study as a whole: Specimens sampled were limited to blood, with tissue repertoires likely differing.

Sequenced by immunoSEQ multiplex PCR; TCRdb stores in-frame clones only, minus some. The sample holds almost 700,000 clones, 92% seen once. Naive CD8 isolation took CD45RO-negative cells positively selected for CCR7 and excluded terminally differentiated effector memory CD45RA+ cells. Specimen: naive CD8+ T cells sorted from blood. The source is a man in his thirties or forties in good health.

The CDR3, as DNA: TGTGCCAGCAGCTTAGGGCCCGGCTACGAGCAGTACTTC. This translates into CASSLGPGYEQYF. The chain joins TRBV7-8 to TRBJ2-7; D gene uncertain. The length of the CDR3 is 13 residues. Germline assignment: CDR1 SGHVS and CDR2 FQNEAQ. V lost 1 base and J lost 3, with 7 bases in between.